The clone carrying this T cell receptor beta chain appeared many times. The antigen remains unidentified. V was shortened by 0 bases and J by 14 bases, with 8 bases between the two germline ends. CDR1 and CDR2 (germline): SEHNR, FQNEAQ (reference sequence). The CDR3 extends over 12 amino acids. This sample is part of a study of T cells after yellow fever vaccination. General study findings and limits: Abundant bulk-population clonotypes could contaminate the FACS-sorted repertoires.

From the 5' RACE reads, TCRdb called clonotypes with MiXCR, one entry per CDR3 protein. The table shows about 310,000 distinct CDR3 sequences, with approximately 3.9% occurring only once. The V gene is TRBV7-9, the J gene TRBJ1-6; D unclear. This sample comprised PBMCs, obtained on the day of the yellow fever booster vaccination. This sequence was found in a man aged 18 to 30 who received the YFV17D yellow fever vaccine. This CDR3 reads CASSLAQWALHF. The DNA of the CDR3 is TGTGCCAGCAGCTTAGCGCAGTGGGCCCTCCACTTT.